The present T cell receptor (beta chain) was sequenced within a study of T cell responses to AZD1222 COVID-19 vaccine. Profiling relied on immunoSEQ multiplex PCR, and the TCRdb table lists in-frame clones only, not all of them. The sample includes tens of thousands of clones, about four fifths of them seen just once. The study's findings and limits: Regions 160-218 and 743-854 dominated among vaccine-associated CD4 TCRs spanning spike. White British ancestry dominated among donors, who included more females, and clonal diversity was possibly underestimated. Reports indicate that nearly half of spike-specific TCRs are directed at unmutated variant regions. The breadth and depth of Spike-specific TCRs increased once two AZD1222 doses had been given.

Germline CDR1 SEHNR, CDR2 FQNEAQ (reference sequence). The CDR3 covers 15 residues. Trimming took 3 bases from V and 2 from J; bases not matched to a gene: 3. This clone was picked up a small number of times. Its antigen is undetermined. The clonotype was recovered from an adult who received the AZD1222 COVID-19 vaccine. The chain is built from TRBV7-9 and TRBJ2-7; the match to TRBD2 covers 11 bases. The specimen was peripheral blood, collected 28 days after the second AZD1222 dose. CDR3: CASSLGLAETYEQYF. The DNA for the CDR3 is TGTGCCAGCAGCTTGGGACTAGCGGAGACCTACGAGCAGTACTTC.